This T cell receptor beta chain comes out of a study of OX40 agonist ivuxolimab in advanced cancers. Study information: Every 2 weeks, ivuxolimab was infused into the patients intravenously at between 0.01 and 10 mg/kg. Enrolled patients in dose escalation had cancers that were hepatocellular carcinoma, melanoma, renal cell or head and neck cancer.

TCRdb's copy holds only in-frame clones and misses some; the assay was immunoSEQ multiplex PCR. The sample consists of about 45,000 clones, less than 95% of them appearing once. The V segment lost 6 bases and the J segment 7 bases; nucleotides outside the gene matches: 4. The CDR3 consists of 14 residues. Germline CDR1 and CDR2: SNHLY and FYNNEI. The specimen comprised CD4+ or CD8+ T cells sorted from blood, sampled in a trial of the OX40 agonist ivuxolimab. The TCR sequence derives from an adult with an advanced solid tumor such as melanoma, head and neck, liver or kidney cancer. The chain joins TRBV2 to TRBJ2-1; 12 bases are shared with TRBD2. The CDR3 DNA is TGTGCCAGCAGGACTAGCGGGAGTAGTAATGAGCAGTTCTTC. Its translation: CASRTSGSSNEQFF.